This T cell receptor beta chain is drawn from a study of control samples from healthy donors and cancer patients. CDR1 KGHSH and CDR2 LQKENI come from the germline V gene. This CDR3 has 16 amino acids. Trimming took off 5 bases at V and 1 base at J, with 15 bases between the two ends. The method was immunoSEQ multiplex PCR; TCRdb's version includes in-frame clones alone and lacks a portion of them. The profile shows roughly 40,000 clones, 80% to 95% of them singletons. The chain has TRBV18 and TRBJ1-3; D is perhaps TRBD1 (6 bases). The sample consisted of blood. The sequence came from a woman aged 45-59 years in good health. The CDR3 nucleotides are TGTGCCAGCTCAAATACCGGGACAAGTTCTGGAAACACCATATATTTT. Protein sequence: CASSNTGTSSGNTIYF.